This T cell receptor beta chain derives from a study of technical replicates of blood from a handful of donors. Data came from immunoSEQ multiplex PCR; TCRdb stores just in-frame clones and leaves some out. The sample yields about 84,000 clones, around 90% seen once. This clone occurred once. Germline CDR1 reads MGHRA; CDR2 reads YSYEKL. The CDR3 is 15 residues long. V lost 0 bases, J lost 1 base, and 9 bases lay in between. J is TRBJ1-1 and V is TRBV4-1; weak D call: TRBD1 (5 bases). Material: T cells isolated from PBMCs. This sequence originates from a human donor in good health. The CDR3 is CASSQDGARNTEAFF. In DNA, the CDR3 is TGCGCCAGCAGCCAAGATGGGGCGAGGAACACTGAAGCTTTCTTT.